The 32 T cell receptor beta chains given below trace back to one sample, sequenced in a study of blood T cell repertoires in COVID-19. The data were produced by immunoSEQ multiplex PCR, yet TCRdb's version contains in-frame clones alone and is incomplete. The sample records roughly 170,000 clones, roughly nine tenths being singletons. Sequences were obtained from peripheral blood. The receptors were sampled from a man between 60 and 75 years old with acute or convalescent COVID-19.

This rearrangement joins TRBV7-2 to TRBJ2-3, with 10 bases fitting TRBD2. Germline V CDR1 and CDR2: SGHTA, FQGNSA. With 2 bases clipped from V and 4 bases from J, the junction kept 0 bases outside the gene matches. This CDR3 contains 14 residues. The CDR3 DNA reads TGTGCCAGCAGCTTACTAGCGGGAGCAGATACGCAGTATTTT. Protein product: CASSLLAGADTQYF.

The rearrangement joins TRBV6-5 to TRBJ2-1, with D hard to call. V lost 2 bases and J 8 bases, leaving 10 bases between the germline ends. The CDR3 contains 13 residues. Germline lookup yields CDR1 MNHEY and CDR2 SVGAGI. CDR3 region: CASSYPGAYEQFF. The DNA of the CDR3 is TGTGCCAGCAGTTACCCGGGTGCGTATGAGCAGTTCTTC.

The sample holds a few counts of this clone. The rearrangement joins TRBV5-1 to TRBJ2-7; 10 bases are shared with TRBD2. The CDR3 length is 14 residues. Per the germline V gene, CDR1 is SGHRS and CDR2 is YFSETQ. After removal of 4 bases from V and 3 bases from J, the junction contained 4 bases not matched to a gene. The CDR3 spells CASSRTSGDYEQYF. The CDR3 DNA reads as TGCGCCAGCAGCCGGACTAGCGGTGACTACGAGCAGTACTTC.

The J gene is TRBJ2-1, the V gene TRBV24-1; TRBD2 is a possible D gene (5 bases). Germline assignment: CDR1 KGHDR and CDR2 SFDVKD. The CDR3 has 17 residues. Trimming pared 2 bases from V and 4 bases from J, leaving 17 bases between. In DNA, the CDR3 is TGTGCCACCAGTGATTCCCCCGGACTTGTCAAGTACAATGAGCAGTTCTTC. Protein sequence: CATSDSPGLVKYNEQFF.

The gene calls are TRBV5-4 and TRBJ2-2; TRBD2 aligns across 14 bases. J was trimmed by 7 bases and V by 3 bases; bases with no gene match: 5. The CDR3 spans 16 residues. Germline V CDR1 and CDR2: SGHNT, YYREEE (reference sequence). The CDR3 nucleotides are TGTGCCAGCAGCTCCCGACTAGCGGGGGGGCTCGGGGAGCTGTTTTTT. Amino acid sequence: CASSSRLAGGLGELFF.

This rearrangement joins TRBV7-8 to TRBJ2-3; 8 bases match TRBD2. Germline loops: CDR1 SGHVS, CDR2 FQNEAQ. The V and J ends lost 5 bases and 5 bases, in that order; junction bases with no gene match: 12. The CDR3 totals 16 residues. The CDR3 is CASSRMGAAGVDTQYF. The CDR3 nucleotides read TGTGCCAGCAGCCGTATGGGGGCAGCGGGAGTAGATACGCAGTATTTT.

The rearrangement joins TRBV24-1 to TRBJ2-1; 9 bases line up with TRBD1. From germline, CDR1 is KGHDR and CDR2 SFDVKD. The V segment lost 5 bases and the J segment 7 bases; nucleotides outside the gene matches: 14. The CDR3 contains 17 residues. The CDR3 sequence: CATSAPTGGLTMNEQFF. As DNA, the CDR3 is TGTGCCACCAGTGCCCCGACAGGGGGGCTTACAATGAATGAGCAGTTCTTC.

V gene TRBV11-1 combines with J gene TRBJ2-7; TRBD1 matches 8 bases. V shed 0 bases, J shed 2 bases, and the junction held 9 bases outside the gene matches. The CDR3 spans 17 residues. CDR1 is SGHAT, CDR2 FQDESV, per germline (reference sequence). CDR3 sequence: CASSLAFLTGATYEQYF. In DNA form, the CDR3 reads TGTGCCAGCAGCTTAGCGTTTCTGACAGGGGCCACCTACGAGCAGTACTTC.

This clone was seen once. J is TRBJ1-2 and V is TRBV19; D is possibly TRBD1 (5 bases). The V end was cut by 4 bases, the J end by 8 bases, with 11 bases between. Germline V lookup: CDR1 LNHDA, CDR2 SQIVND (reference sequence). This CDR3 is 12 amino acids long. In DNA form, the CDR3 reads TGTGCCAGTAGTACGCAGGGCGGAGGCTACACCTTC. Protein product: CASSTQGGGYTF.

This clone was recorded only once. The chain links TRBV6-5 to TRBJ2-1, with D possibly matching TRBD2 (7 bases). The CDR3 spans 14 residues. Germline V gives CDR1 MNHEY, CDR2 SVGAGI. V lost 7 bases, J lost 9 bases, and 19 bases lay in between. For the CDR3, the DNA is TGTGCCAGCAACAGGGTTCTCGGCGGGGGTGAGCAGTTCTTC. Translating it yields CASNRVLGGGEQFF.

The chain combines TRBV19 with TRBJ1-1, with a tentative D call TRBD1 (6 bases). Trimming took 7 bases from V and 4 from J, leaving 22 bases between them. This CDR3 contains 16 residues. From germline, CDR1 is LNHDA and CDR2 SQIVND (reference sequence). CDR3 nucleotides: TGTGCCAGTACCCCTATGTGGGGGGCGGGGGGCACTGAAGCTTTCTTT. Translated, it gives CASTPMWGAGGTEAFF. Looking up the rest from reference TRBV19 and TRBJ1-1 gives the full variable domain: DGGITQSPKYLFRKEGQNVTLSCEQNLNHDAMYWYRQDPGQGLRLIYYSQIVNDFQKGDIAEGYSVSREKKESFPLTVTSAQKNPTAFYLCASTPMWGAGGTEAFFGQGTRLTVV.

This chain links TRBV5-4 with TRBJ1-3; D perhaps matches TRBD1 (5 bases). This CDR3 has 14 residues. CDR1 is SGHNT, CDR2 YYREEE, per germline (reference sequence). The germline V and J ends were trimmed by 2 bases and 4 bases, with 10 bases remaining between them. The CDR3 sequence is CASSFWGGGNTIYF. CDR3 sequence (DNA): TGTGCCAGCAGCTTTTGGGGGGGAGGAAACACCATATATTTT.

V usage is TRBV5-8 and J usage is TRBJ1-1; D remains unclear. V was trimmed by 0 bases and J by 5 bases, leaving 17 bases between them. Germline V gives CDR1 SGHTS, CDR2 YDEGEE. The CDR3 sequence is 16 residues long. CDR3 residues: CASSLAETRGGTEAFF. CDR3 nucleotides: TGTGCCAGCAGCTTGGCCGAAACCCGAGGCGGGACTGAAGCTTTCTTT.

The V call is TRBV11-2, the J call TRBJ1-1, with D tentatively TRBD1 (6 bases). The ends were cut back, 4 bases at V and 3 bases at J, with 12 bases in the middle. Germline V CDR1 and CDR2: SGHAT, FQNNGV. The CDR3 covers 14 residues. CDR3 in DNA: TGTGCCAGCAGCTCTAGCCCAGGGGACACTGAAGCTTTCTTT. This sequence encodes CASSSSPGDTEAFF.

The CDR3 DNA reads TGTGCCAGCAGCCACGGGACAGGCGACCCGGGGGAGACCCAGTACTTC. Its protein product is CASSHGTGDPGETQYF. The chain couples TRBV11-2 to TRBJ2-5; 8 positions agree with TRBD1. This CDR3 is built from 16 residues. V was pared by 5 bases and J by 5 bases, with 13 bases of the junction left unmatched. Per germline, CDR1 SGHAT and CDR2 FQNNGV.

The rearrangement joins TRBV5-4 to TRBJ2-3, with D perhaps TRBD1 (6 bases). Germline CDR1 and CDR2: SGHNT and YYREEE (reference sequence). The CDR3 loop spans 15 amino acids. Trimming stripped 2 bases from V and 2 bases from J, with 12 bases between. The CDR3 bases are TGTGCCAGCAGCTTTCCGGGACAAATCACAGATACGCAGTATTTT. Translating it yields CASSFPGQITDTQYF.

V and J are TRBV18 and TRBJ2-1, with D tentatively TRBD1 (5 bases). Trimming left V 3 bases short and J 7 bases short, with 19 bases between. The germline gives CDR1 KGHSH, CDR2 LQKENI. There are 16 residues in the CDR3. CDR3 in DNA: TGTGCCAGCTCACCCCCGGGCCCACAGGAATCAAATGAGCAGTTCTTC. It is translated as CASSPPGPQESNEQFF.

The chain has TRBV24-1 and TRBJ1-2; 8 bases are shared with TRBD1. CDR1 is KGHDR and CDR2 is SFDVKD in the germline V gene. The V gene end was trimmed by 3 bases and the J gene end by 4 bases; junction bases not matched to a gene: 3. The CDR3 runs to 14 residues. The CDR3 loop is CATSDPTGAYGYTF. The CDR3 DNA reads TGTGCCACCAGTGATCCGACAGGGGCCTATGGCTACACCTTC.

In DNA form, the CDR3 reads TGTGCCAGCTCCTCTAAACAGGGATCCCCATATTTT. Encoded protein: CASSSKQGSPYF. The genes are TRBV27 and TRBJ2-3; the D gene is possibly TRBD1 (6 bases). Trimming stripped 8 bases from V and 15 bases from J, with 21 bases between. CDR1 and CDR2 (germline): MNHEY, SMNVEV (reference sequence). This CDR3 has 12 residues.

V gene TRBV10-1 combines with J gene TRBJ2-3; 11 bases are a match to TRBD2. The germline gives CDR1 WNHNN, CDR2 SYGVQD (reference sequence). V shed 3 bases, J shed 0 bases, and the junction held 2 bases outside the gene matches. The CDR3 is made up of 16 amino acids. In DNA form, the CDR3 reads TGCGCCAGCAGTGATGGGACTAGCGGTAGCACAGATACGCAGTATTTT. This translates into CASSDGTSGSTDTQYF.

This rearrangement joins TRBV11-2 to TRBJ2-3, with D perhaps matching TRBD2 (6 bases). With 2 bases removed from V and 6 bases from J, the gap between germline ends came to 18 bases. CDR3 size: 16 residues. Per germline, CDR1 SGHAT and CDR2 FQNNGV. The CDR3 DNA sequence: TGTGCCAGCAGCTTACTGCGGGGCTTGTCATCCGATACGCAGTATTTT. It encodes CASSLLRGLSSDTQYF.

The V and J genes are TRBV19 and TRBJ2-1; 13 nucleotides agree with TRBD2. V trimming: 1 base; J trimming: 5 bases; junction bases outside the gene matches: 5. Germline-derived CDR1 and CDR2 are LNHDA and SQIVND (reference sequence). There are 17 residues in the CDR3. The CDR3 spells CASSIAGLAGANNEQFF. The CDR3 region has the DNA TGTGCCAGTAGTATAGCCGGACTAGCGGGAGCCAACAATGAGCAGTTCTTC.

V is TRBV7-9 and J is TRBJ2-7; tentatively, D is TRBD2 (6 bases). Germline CDR1 and CDR2: SEHNR and FQNEAQ (reference sequence). The CDR3 extends over 13 amino acids. V dropped 5 bases and J dropped 1 base, with 9 bases sitting between them. The CDR3 nucleotides read TGTGCCAGCAGCCCTAGCGTATCCTACGAGCAGTACTTC. As protein: CASSPSVSYEQYF.

The V and J genes are TRBV27 and TRBJ1-6; D is possibly TRBD1 (5 bases). The CDR3 contains 16 residues. Germline values: CDR1 MNHEY, CDR2 SMNVEV (reference sequence). V was cut by 3 bases and J by 1 base, with 10 bases left in between. CDR3 in DNA: TGTGCCAGCAGTTTGGGCCCAGGGTCCTATAATTCACCCCTCCACTTT. Residues: CASSLGPGSYNSPLHF.

The CDR3 protein is CASSYNRNTGELFF. CDR3 nucleotide sequence: TGTGCCAGCAGTTACAACAGGAACACCGGGGAGCTGTTTTTT. J is TRBJ2-2 and V is TRBV6-2 or TRBV6-3; D unresolved. Between the trimmed V and J ends, which lost 2 bases and 1 base, there was a span of 5 bases. Germline V CDR1 and CDR2: MNHEY, SVGEGT. The length of the CDR3 is 14 residues.

The chain couples TRBV2 to TRBJ2-7; D remains unclear. The CDR3 has 13 residues. The V end was cut by 4 bases, the J end by 6 bases, with 13 bases between. Germline V gene sequence: CDR1 SNHLY, CDR2 FYNNEI. CDR3 amino acids: CASSATTRSEQYF. CDR3 in DNA: TGTGCCAGCAGTGCGACGACGCGGAGCGAGCAGTACTTC.

CDR3 protein: CASSPPGQHNSPLHF. CDR3 nucleotide sequence: TGTGCCAGCAGTCCTCCGGGACAACACAATTCACCCCTCCACTTT. The V and J genes are TRBV27 and TRBJ1-6, with D possibly being TRBD1 (6 bases). In germline, CDR1 is MNHEY, CDR2 SMNVEV (reference sequence). V was shortened by 5 bases and J by 7 bases, with 15 bases between the two germline ends. The CDR3 extends over 15 amino acids.

This clone was seen more than once but under ten times. This chain joins TRBV24-1 and TRBJ2-7; maybe TRBD2 (5 bases). The CDR3 contains 14 residues. Germline V gene sequence: CDR1 KGHDR, CDR2 SFDVKD. Trimming removed 9 bases from V and 0 bases from J, with 14 bases in between. CDR3 amino acids: CATQESGSSYEQYF. In nucleotides, the CDR3 is TGTGCCACCCAGGAGAGCGGTAGCTCCTACGAGCAGTACTTC.

The genes are TRBV29-1 and TRBJ1-1; D not resolved. CDR3 length: 10 amino acids. V lost 2 bases and J 11 bases, leaving 9 bases between the germline ends. Germline V gene sequence: CDR1 SQVTM, CDR2 ANQGSEA. The CDR3 region has the DNA TGCAGCGTTGAACAAAACTTGGCTTTCTTT. Its translation: CSVEQNLAFF.

The chain carries TRBV5-1 and TRBJ2-1, with TRBD1 identical over 7 bases. The germline CDR1 and CDR2 sequences are SGHRS and YFSETQ. This CDR3 region has 14 residues. Losses at the gene ends were 4 bases for V and 9 bases for J; bases not matched to a gene: 10. The CDR3 protein is CASSLSQGPGEQFF. The CDR3, as DNA: TGCGCCAGCAGCCTTTCACAGGGGCCGGGTGAGCAGTTCTTC.

The chain recombines TRBV2 with TRBJ2-5, with TRBD2 as a possible D gene (6 bases). The ends were cut back, 6 bases at V and 0 bases at J, with 11 bases in the middle. Germline V lookup: CDR1 SNHLY, CDR2 FYNNEI. The CDR3 length is 14 residues. In DNA form, the CDR3 reads TGTGCCAGCAGCTCGGAGGGGTACCAAGAGACCCAGTACTTC. Translation gives CASSSEGYQETQYF.

This chain links TRBV24-1 with TRBJ2-3; 11 bases fit TRBD2. The junction had 5 bases not matched to a gene; V was cut back by 4 bases and J by 3 bases. Per the germline V gene, CDR1 is KGHDR and CDR2 is SFDVKD. CDR3 size: 16 residues. This CDR3 reads CATSDPRLAGTDTQYF. As DNA, the CDR3 is TGTGCCACCAGTGACCCCCGACTAGCGGGAACAGATACGCAGTATTTT.